This is a list of T cell receptor beta chains from one sample in a study of blood T cell repertoires in COVID-19. TCRdb keeps only in-frame clones here, not all; method: immunoSEQ multiplex PCR. This sample has under 300,000 clones, with about 83% found just once. Input material: peripheral blood. The source is a woman between 50 and 59 years old who had recovered from COVID-19. The CDR3 runs from the conserved cysteine through the conserved F or W.

CDR3 protein	V gene	J gene	CDR3 length
CASSIGSSKETQYF	TRBV19	TRBJ2-5	14
CASKGVSSYEQYF	TRBV28	TRBJ2-7	13
CASQDRSYNEQFF	TRBV19	TRBJ2-1	13
CASSLSGQTTITFEAFF	TRBV28	TRBJ1-1	17
CASSQELALAYNEQFF	TRBV4-2	TRBJ2-1	16
CASSLSRASSSEQYF	TRBV27	TRBJ2-7	15
CASSFGPGAGELFF	TRBV9	TRBJ2-2	14
CASTSGTGDYEQYF	TRBV2	TRBJ2-7	14
CASSLQEGLYNEQFF	TRBV7-3	TRBJ2-1	15
CASSRHQNYEQYF	TRBV7-8	TRBJ2-7	13
CASSPFSTGGGPQFF	TRBV4-3	TRBJ2-1	15
CASSLTSGFQETQYF	TRBV27	TRBJ2-5	15
CTSSLYLAGIHNEQFF	TRBV1	TRBJ2-1	16
CATSDPGGRGVDEQFF	TRBV24-1	TRBJ2-1	16